This TCR beta chain was observed in a study of technical replicates of blood from a few donors. V dropped 4 bases and J dropped 1; count of bases not matched to a gene: 5. This CDR3 has 15 residues. Per germline, CDR1 MDHEN and CDR2 SYDVKM. Produced via immunoSEQ multiplex PCR; TCRdb's table is partial and in-frame only. The sample yields about 98,000 clones, approximately 96% seen once. Sequenced material: T cells isolated from PBMCs. The receptor comes from a human donor in good health. This chain joins TRBV28 and TRBJ2-7; 9 nucleotides align to TRBD1. The DNA for the CDR3 is TGTGCCAGCAGTTCCGGGACAGGGCTGTCCTACGAGCAGTACTTC. Protein product: CASSSGTGLSYEQYF. Drawing the rest from reference TRBV28 and TRBJ2-7, the complete variable domain is DVKVTQSSRYLVKRTGEKVFLECVQDMDHENMFWYRQDPGLGLRLIYFSYDVKMKEKGDIPEGYSVSREKKERFSLILESASTNQTSMYLCASSSGTGLSYEQYFGPGTRLTVT.